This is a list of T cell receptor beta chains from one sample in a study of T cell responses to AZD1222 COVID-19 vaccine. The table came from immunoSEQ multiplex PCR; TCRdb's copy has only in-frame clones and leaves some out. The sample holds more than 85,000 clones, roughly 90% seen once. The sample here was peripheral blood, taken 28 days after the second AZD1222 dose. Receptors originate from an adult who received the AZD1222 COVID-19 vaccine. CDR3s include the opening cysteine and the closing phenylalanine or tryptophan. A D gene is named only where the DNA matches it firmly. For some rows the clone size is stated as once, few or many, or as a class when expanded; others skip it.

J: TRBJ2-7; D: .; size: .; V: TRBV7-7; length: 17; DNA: TGTGCCAGCAGCGCACACCCGCAGGGCTTTTTTTGCGACGAGCAGTACTTC; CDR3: CASSAHPQGFFCDEQYF
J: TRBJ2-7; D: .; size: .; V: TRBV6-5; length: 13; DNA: TGTGCCGCCCGCGGCCAGGATTGGTACGAGCAGTACTTC; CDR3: CAARGQDWYEQYF
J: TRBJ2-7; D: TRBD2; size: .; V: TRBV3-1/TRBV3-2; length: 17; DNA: TGTGCCAGCAGCGACGGACTAGCGGGAGATAGTATGTACGAGCAGTACTTC; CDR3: CASSDGLAGDSMYEQYF
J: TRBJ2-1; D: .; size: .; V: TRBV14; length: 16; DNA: TGTGCCAGCAGCCAAGATTGGGGGTTTATGCCCAATGAGCAGTTCTTC; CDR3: CASSQDWGFMPNEQFF
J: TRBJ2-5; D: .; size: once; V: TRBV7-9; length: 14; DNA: TGTGCCAGCAGCCCGGGACTGAGCCAAGAGACCCAGTACTTC; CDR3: CASSPGLSQETQYF
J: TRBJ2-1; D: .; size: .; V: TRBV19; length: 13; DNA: TGTGCCAGTAGTATAGGGACCCCCAATGAGCAGTTCTTC; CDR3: CASSIGTPNEQFF
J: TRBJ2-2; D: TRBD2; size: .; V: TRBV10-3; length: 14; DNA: TGTGCCATCAAGGGACTACAGAACACCGGGGAGCTGTTTTTT; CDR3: CAIKGLQNTGELFF
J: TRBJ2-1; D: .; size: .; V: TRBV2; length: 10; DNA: TGTGCCAGCAGGGTTAATGAGCAGTTCTTC; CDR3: CASRVNEQFF
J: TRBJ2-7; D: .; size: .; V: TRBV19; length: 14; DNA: TGTGCCAGTAGTATTCCCGGCAGGGACTACGAGCAGTACTTC; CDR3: CASSIPGRDYEQYF
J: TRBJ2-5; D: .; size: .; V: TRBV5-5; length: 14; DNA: TGTGCCAGCAGCTTGGGGCAGAGCCAAGAGACCCAGTACTTC; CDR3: CASSLGQSQETQYF
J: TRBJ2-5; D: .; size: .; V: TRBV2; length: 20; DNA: TGTGCCAGCAGTGAAGCGCTATGGCTACCAGGGACCCGAAATCAAGAGACCCAGTACTTC; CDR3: CASSEALWLPGTRNQETQYF
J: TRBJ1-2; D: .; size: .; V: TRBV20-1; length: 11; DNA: TGCAGTGCACCAGAGAACTATGGCTACACCTTC; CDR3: CSAPENYGYTF
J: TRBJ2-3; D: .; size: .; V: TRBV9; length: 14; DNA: TGTGCCAGCAGCGTATACCCCTCTCAAGATACGCAGTATTTT; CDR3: CASSVYPSQDTQYF
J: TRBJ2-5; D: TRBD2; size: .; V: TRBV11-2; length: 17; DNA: TGTGCCAGCAGCTTAGGGGTCCTAGCGGGGTTGCAAGAGACCCAGTACTTC; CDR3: CASSLGVLAGLQETQYF
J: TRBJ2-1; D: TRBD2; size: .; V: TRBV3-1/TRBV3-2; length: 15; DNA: TGTGCCAGCAGCCTTCTAGCGGGAACGGCCGACGAGCAGTTCTTC; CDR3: CASSLLAGTADEQFF
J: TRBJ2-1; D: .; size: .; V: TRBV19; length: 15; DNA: TGTGCCAGTAGTATAGAGGGGGCATCCTACAATGAGCAGTTCTTC; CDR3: CASSIEGASYNEQFF
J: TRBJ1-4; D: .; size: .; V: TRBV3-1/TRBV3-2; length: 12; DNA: TGTGCCAGCAGCCAATACTTAGAAAAACTGTTTTTT; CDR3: CASSQYLEKLFF
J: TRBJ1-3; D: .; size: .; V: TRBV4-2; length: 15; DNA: TGTGCCAGCAGCCAAGATCCCGGGTCCGGAAACACCATATATTTT; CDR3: CASSQDPGSGNTIYF
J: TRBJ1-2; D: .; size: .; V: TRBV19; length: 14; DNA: TGTGCCAGTAGTATAGGGGCACCAACCTATGGCTACACCTTC; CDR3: CASSIGAPTYGYTF
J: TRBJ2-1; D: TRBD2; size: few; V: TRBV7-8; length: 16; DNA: TGTGCCAGCAGCTTAATCCCTGCGGGAGGGCCGAGTGAGCAGTTCTTC; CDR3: CASSLIPAGGPSEQFF
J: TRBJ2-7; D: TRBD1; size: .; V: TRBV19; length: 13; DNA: TGTGCCAGTAGTATGGACAGGGAAGACGAGCAGTACTTC; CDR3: CASSMDREDEQYF
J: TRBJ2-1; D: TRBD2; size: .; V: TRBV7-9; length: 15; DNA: TGTGCCAGCAGCCCGGGACTAGCGGGAGACAATGAGCAGTTCTTC; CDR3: CASSPGLAGDNEQFF
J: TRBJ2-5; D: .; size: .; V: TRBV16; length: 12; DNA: TGTGCCAGCAGCCAATCGACAGAGACCCAGTACTTC; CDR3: CASSQSTETQYF
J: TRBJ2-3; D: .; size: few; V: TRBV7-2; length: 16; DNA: TGTGCCAGCAGCAGGGCCCTCGGACTTCACACAGATACGCAGTATTTT; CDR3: CASSRALGLHTDTQYF
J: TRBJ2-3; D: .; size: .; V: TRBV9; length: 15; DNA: TGTGCCAGCAGCCCTCGGACTACCCACACAGATACGCAGTATTTT; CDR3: CASSPRTTHTDTQYF
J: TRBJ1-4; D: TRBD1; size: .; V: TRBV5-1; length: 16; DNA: TGCGCCAGCAGCTGGGGAATGACAGGGCCTAATGAAAAACTGTTTTTT; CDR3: CASSWGMTGPNEKLFF
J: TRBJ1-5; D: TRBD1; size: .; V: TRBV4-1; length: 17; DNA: TGCGCCAGCAGCCACCCGGCTGGGGACAGAGTCAATCAGCCCCAGCATTTT; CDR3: CASSHPAGDRVNQPQHF
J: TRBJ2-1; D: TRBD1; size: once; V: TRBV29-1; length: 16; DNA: TGCAGCGTTGAAATGTACCGGGACAGGGTTAGTAATGAGCAGTTCTTC; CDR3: CSVEMYRDRVSNEQFF
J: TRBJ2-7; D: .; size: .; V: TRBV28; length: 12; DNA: TGTGCCAGCAGTTTCTTGGGGGACGAGCAGTACTTC; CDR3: CASSFLGDEQYF
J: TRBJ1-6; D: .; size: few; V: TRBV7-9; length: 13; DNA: TGTGCCAGCAGCTTAGAGCTTAATTCACCCCTCCACTTT; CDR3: CASSLELNSPLHF
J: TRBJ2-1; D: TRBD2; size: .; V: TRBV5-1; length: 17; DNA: TGCGCCAGCAGCACTACGGGGACTAGCGCTTCCTACAATGAGCAGTTCTTC; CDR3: CASSTTGTSASYNEQFF
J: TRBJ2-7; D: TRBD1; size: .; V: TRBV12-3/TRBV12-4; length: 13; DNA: TGTGCCAGCAGTTCAGGGGGCCCCTACGAGCAGTACTTC; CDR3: CASSSGGPYEQYF
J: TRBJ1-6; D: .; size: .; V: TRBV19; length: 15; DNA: TGTGCCAGTAGTCCAGCAGTCTCCTATAATTCACCCCTCCACTTT; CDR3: CASSPAVSYNSPLHF
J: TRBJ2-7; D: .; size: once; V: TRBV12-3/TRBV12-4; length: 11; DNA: TGTGCCAGCAGTTTACAATACGAGCAGTACTTC; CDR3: CASSLQYEQYF
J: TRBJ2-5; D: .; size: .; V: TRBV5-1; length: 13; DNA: TGCGCCAGCAGCCTTGGCGGGACAAAGACCCAGTACTTC; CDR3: CASSLGGTKTQYF
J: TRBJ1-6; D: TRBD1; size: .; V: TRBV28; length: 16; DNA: TGTGCCAGCAGCCGACAGGGGCCCTCCTATAATTCACCCCTCCACTTT; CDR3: CASSRQGPSYNSPLHF
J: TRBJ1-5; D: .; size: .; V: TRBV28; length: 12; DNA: TGTGCCAGCAGTTTAGTCGCGTTGCCCCAGCATTTT; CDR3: CASSLVALPQHF
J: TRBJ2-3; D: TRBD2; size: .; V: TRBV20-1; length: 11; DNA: TGCAGTGCACGGCGGGGGGATACGCAGTATTTT; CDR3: CSARRGDTQYF
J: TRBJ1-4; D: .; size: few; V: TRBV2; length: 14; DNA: TGTGCCAGCAGTGACGGGGAGGTCGGTGAAAAACTGTTTTTT; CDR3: CASSDGEVGEKLFF
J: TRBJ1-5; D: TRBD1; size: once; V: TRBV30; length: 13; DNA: TGTGCCTGGAGTGTGGACAGGGATCAGCCCCAGCATTTT; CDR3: CAWSVDRDQPQHF
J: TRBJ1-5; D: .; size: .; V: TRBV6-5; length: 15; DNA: TGTGCCAGCAGTTACTCGCGGGACGGCAATCAGCCCCAGCATTTT; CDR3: CASSYSRDGNQPQHF
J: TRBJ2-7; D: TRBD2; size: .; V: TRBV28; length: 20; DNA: TGTGCCAGCAGTCTTCAATGGGGCCGCGGACTAGCGGGAGGGCCCATCGAGCAGTACTTC; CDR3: CASSLQWGRGLAGGPIEQYF
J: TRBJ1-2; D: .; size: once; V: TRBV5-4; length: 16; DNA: TGTGCCAGCAGCGGACGGGGGAGCCCACTTAACTATGGCTACACCTTC; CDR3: CASSGRGSPLNYGYTF
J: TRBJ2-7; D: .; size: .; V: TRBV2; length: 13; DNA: TGTGCCAGCAGTTTGACTGGACGATACGAGCAGTACTTC; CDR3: CASSLTGRYEQYF
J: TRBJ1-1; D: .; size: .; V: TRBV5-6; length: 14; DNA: TGTGCCAGCCAAGAAGGGGTTTTAAACACTGAAGCTTTCTTT; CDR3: CASQEGVLNTEAFF
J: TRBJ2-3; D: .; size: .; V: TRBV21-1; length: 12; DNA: TGTGCCAGCAGCAAACGGGGACTAGCGGCGTATTTT; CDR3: CASSKRGLAAYF
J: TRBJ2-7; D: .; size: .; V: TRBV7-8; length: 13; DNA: TGTGCCAGCAGCTTAAGTTTCAGGAACGAGCAGTACTTC; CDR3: CASSLSFRNEQYF
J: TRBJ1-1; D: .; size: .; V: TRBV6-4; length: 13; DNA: TGTGCCAGCAGTGAGACATTTAACACTGAAGCTTTCTTT; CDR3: CASSETFNTEAFF
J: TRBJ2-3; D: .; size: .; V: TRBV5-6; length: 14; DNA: TGTGCCAGCAGTCCCGGGACTAGCACAGATACGCAGTATTTT; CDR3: CASSPGTSTDTQYF
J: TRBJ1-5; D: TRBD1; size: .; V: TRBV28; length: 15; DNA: TGTGCCAGCAGCTCCGGGACAGGGTTACGTCAGCCCCAGCATTTT; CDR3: CASSSGTGLRQPQHF
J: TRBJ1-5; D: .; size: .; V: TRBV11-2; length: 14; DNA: TGTGCCAGCAGCTTAACGGGTGGAGGACAGCCCCAGCATTTT; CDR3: CASSLTGGGQPQHF
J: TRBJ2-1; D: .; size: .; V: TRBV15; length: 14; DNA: TGTGCCACCAGCAGAGGGGGCGCAGAGGATGAGCAGTTCTTC; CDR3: CATSRGGAEDEQFF
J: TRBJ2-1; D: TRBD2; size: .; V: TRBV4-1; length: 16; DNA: TGCGCCAGCAGCCAGGAAACTAGCGGGAGATGGAATGAGCAGTTCTTC; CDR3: CASSQETSGRWNEQFF
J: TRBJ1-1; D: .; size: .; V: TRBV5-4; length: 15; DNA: TGTGCCAGCAGAAGTCCGCAGGGAGGGCGCACTGAAGCTTTCTTT; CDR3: CASRSPQGGRTEAFF
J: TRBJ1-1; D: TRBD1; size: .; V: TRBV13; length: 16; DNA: TGTGCCAGCAGCTTATGGGACAGGGTTGAGATCGGTGAAGCTTTCTTT; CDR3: CASSLWDRVEIGEAFF
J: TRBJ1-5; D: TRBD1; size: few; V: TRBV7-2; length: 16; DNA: TGTGCCAGCAGCCCCGGGACAGTCTATAGCAATCAGCCCCAGCATTTT; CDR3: CASSPGTVYSNQPQHF
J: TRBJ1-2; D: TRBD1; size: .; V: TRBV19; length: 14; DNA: TGTGCCAGTAGTATCGACAGGGGATTCGGGGGCTACACCTTC; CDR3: CASSIDRGFGGYTF
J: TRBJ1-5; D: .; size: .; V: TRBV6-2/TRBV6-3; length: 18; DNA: TGTGCCAGCAGTTACTCGATCTCTCGGACAAATAGCAATCAGCCCCAGCATTTT; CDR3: CASSYSISRTNSNQPQHF
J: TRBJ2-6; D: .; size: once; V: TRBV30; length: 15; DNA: TGTGCCTGGACCAGGGGGGCTGATGGGGCCAACGTCCTGACTTTC; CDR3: CAWTRGADGANVLTF
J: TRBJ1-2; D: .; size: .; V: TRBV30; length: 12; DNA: TGTGCCTGGAGTCCCCACAGGGAAGGCTACACCTTC; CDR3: CAWSPHREGYTF